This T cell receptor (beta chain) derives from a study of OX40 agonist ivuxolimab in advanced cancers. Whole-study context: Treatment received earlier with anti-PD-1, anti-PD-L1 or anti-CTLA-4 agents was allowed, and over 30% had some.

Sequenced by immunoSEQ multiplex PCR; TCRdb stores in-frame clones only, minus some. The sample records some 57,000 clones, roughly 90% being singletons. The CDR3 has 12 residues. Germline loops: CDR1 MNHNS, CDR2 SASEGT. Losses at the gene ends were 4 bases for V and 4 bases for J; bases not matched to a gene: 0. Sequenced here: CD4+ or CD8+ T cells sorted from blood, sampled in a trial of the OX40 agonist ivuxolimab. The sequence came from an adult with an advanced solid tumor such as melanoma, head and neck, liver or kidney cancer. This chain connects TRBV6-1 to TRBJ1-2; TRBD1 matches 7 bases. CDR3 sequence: CASSGDSYGYTF. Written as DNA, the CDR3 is TGTGCCAGCAGTGGGGACAGCTATGGCTACACCTTC.